The rows below give T cell receptor beta chains drawn from one sample of a study of blood T cell repertoires in COVID-19. Data came from immunoSEQ multiplex PCR; TCRdb stores just in-frame clones and leaves some out. The table records roughly 250,000 clones, approximately 85% of them present only once. Sequences were obtained from peripheral blood. The receptors here all came from a human donor with COVID-19, enrolled during active disease. The donor label of this sample is uncertain. The CDR3 runs from the conserved cysteine through the conserved F or W. Fields, in order: V gene, D gene, clone size, CDR3 length, J gene, CDR3 protein, CDR3 DNA. D genes are given only for firm matches. Size is omitted from some rows. Given values are once, few, many or a class for expanded clones.

TRBV4-1	.	few	18	TRBJ1-6	CASSDQSGTQTYNSPLHF	TGCGCCAGCAGCGACCAGTCCGGTACTCAGACTTATAATTCACCCCTCCACTTT
TRBV5-6	TRBD1	many	16	TRBJ2-3	CASSSFWGQGTDTQYF	TGTGCCAGCAGCTCCTTTTGGGGACAGGGGACAGATACGCAGTATTTT
TRBV7-9	TRBD1	few	14	TRBJ1-6	CASSSGQGSSPLHF	TGTGCCAGCAGCTCCGGACAGGGTAGCTCACCCCTCCACTTT
TRBV6-5	.	.	14	TRBJ1-2	CASSLDSYYLGYTF	TGTGCCAGCAGTCTGGACAGCTATTATTTGGGCTACACCTTC
TRBV3-1/TRBV3-2	.	once	15	TRBJ1-5	CASSQDGAGFQPQHF	TGTGCCAGCAGCCAAGATGGGGCAGGGTTTCAGCCCCAGCATTTT
TRBV19	TRBD2	.	14	TRBJ2-1	CASGLGTGGVEQFF	TGTGCCAGTGGGCTGGGTACGGGAGGGGTTGAGCAGTTCTTC
TRBV28	TRBD2	.	16	TRBJ2-5	CASSLLAGSGQETQYF	TGTGCCAGCAGTTTGCTAGCGGGGAGTGGGCAAGAGACCCAGTACTTC
TRBV19	TRBD1	.	14	TRBJ2-1	CASSITGRGNEQFF	TGTGCCAGTAGTATAACGGGCAGGGGGAATGAGCAGTTCTTC
TRBV11-3	TRBD2	once	15	TRBJ2-2	CASTPGGVDTGELFF	TGTGCCAGCACCCCTGGGGGGGTGGACACCGGGGAGCTGTTTTTT
TRBV6-2/TRBV6-3	.	.	14	TRBJ1-2	CASSYLRARGGYTF	TGTGCCAGCAGTTACCTCCGAGCCCGCGGGGGCTACACCTTC